The clone carrying this TCR beta chain has more than one count but fewer than ten. These data come from a study of blood T cell repertoires in COVID-19. V was shortened by 2 bases and J by 3 bases, with 7 bases between the two germline ends. This CDR3 contains 13 residues. Original methodology: Nucleated cell number was recorded as an estimate derived from reference gene primer amplification. Repertoires were generated with immunoSEQ multiplex PCR, while TCRdb's copy carries only in-frame clones and drops some. That table gives V, J and clone size, and the DNA gave D and trimming. The sample contains approximately 210,000 clones, 70% to 85% of which appear only once.

The receptor was isolated from a woman in her sixties who had recovered from COVID-19. The chain has TRBV12-3 or TRBV12-4 and TRBJ1-1; D gene uncertain. The sample taken for sequencing was PBMCs or T cells enriched from blood (not recorded which). CDR3 sequence: CASSLSPDTEAFF. The CDR3 region has the DNA TGTGCCAGCAGTTTATCCCCTGACACTGAAGCTTTCTTT.